In this sample, the clone carrying this T cell receptor beta chain turned up a few times. Its antigen is unknown. TCRdb's table, derived via immunoSEQ multiplex PCR, lists solely in-frame clones and lacks some. Among 3,600 or so clones listed, 55% to 75% were seen once. Graft tissue processing released intraepithelial and lamina propria lymphocytes. The data were taken from a study of graft-versus-host responses after intestinal transplantation. Broader study findings: Those patients showing graft-donor T cell macrochimerism displayed high graft-versus-host to host-versus-graft clonal ratios in allografts. Recipient marrow contained GvH clones, some of which appeared first in ileum or blood. Researchers found peak circulating GvH clone levels linked to early post-transplant HvG declines.

The receptor comes from a human patient who received an intestinal transplant, so some T cells may come from the graft donor. This sample comprised ileum tissue, obtained about 1,000 days after intestinal transplantation.

CDR3 nucleotide sequence: TGTGCCATCCGGGGAATGAGATACACTGAAGCTTTCTTT. Translating gives CAIRGMRYTEAFF. V and J are TRBV6-1 and TRBJ1-1; D ambiguous. The V gene's germline CDR1 is MNHNS and CDR2 SASEGT. The CDR3 sequence is 13 residues long. V shed 10 bases and J shed 3 bases, with 15 bases lying between them.